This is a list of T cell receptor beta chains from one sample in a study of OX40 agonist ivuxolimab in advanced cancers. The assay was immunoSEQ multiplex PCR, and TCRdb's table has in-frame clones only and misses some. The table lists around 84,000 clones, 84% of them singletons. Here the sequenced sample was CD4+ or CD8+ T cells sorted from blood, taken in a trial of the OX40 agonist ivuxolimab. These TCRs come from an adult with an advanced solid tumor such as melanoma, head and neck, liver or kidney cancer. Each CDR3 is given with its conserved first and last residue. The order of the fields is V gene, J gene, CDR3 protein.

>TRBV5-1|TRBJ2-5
CASSSYGGDLLQETQYF
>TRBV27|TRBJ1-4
CASRKGAVEKLFF
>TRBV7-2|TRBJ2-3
CASSSRGTSGATPRVTQYF
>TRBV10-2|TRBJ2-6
CASSGDGANVLTF
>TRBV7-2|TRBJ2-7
CASSKRAAHEQYF
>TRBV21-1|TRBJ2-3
CASRRSKLPSDTQYF
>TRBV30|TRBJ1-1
CAWRVGINTEAFF
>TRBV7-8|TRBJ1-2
CASSLGGNYGYTF
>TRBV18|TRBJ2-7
CASSPPGQDEQYF
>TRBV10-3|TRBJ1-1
CAIRGDAVFNTEAFF
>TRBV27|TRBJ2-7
CASGKGLGVYEQYF
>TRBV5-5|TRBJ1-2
CASSLGFSYGYTF
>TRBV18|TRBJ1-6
CASSPGQGNSPLHF
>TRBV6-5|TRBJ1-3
CASIPAASGNTIYF
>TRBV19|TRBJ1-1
CASSPRTQMNTEAFF
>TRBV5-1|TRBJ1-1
CASSLVVNTEAFF
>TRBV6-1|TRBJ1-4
CASSDRDDPNEKLFF
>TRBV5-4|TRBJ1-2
CASSFGTGGNYGYTF
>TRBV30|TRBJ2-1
CAWTSGGPYNEQFF
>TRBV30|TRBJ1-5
CAWSNGYTNQPQHF
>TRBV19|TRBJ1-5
CASSTPWGQSSLEQPQHF
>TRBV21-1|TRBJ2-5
CASSGRTDDRETQYF
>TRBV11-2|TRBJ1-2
CASSLDRGGYGYTF
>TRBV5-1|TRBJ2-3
CASSLALAGAEDTQYF
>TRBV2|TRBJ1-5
CASSSYRGNQQPQHF
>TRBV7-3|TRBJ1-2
CASSLTSRGQGKTYYGYTF
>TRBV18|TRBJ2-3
CASSPSSGSTDTQYF
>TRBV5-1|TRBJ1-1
CASSSSPGNTEAFF
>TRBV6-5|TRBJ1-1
CASRFRDSTEAFF
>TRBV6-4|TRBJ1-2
CASSATGTGGHGYTF
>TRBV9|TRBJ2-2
CASSIQGAGELFF
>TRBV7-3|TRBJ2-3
CASSSGGTTDTQYF
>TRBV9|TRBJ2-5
CASSVGRQETQYF
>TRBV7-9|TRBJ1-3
CASSQDRAFGNTIYF
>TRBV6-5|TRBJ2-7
CASSYRDSYEQYF
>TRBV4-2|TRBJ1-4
CASSQESGGTGPTNEKLFF
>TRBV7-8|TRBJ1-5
CASSFGVTEFQPQHF
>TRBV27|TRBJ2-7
CASSSTVSYEQYF
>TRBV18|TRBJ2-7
CASSPPGLPYEQYF
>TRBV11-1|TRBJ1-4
CASSHDRANEKLFF
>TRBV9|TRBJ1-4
CASSVARGAQGEKLFF
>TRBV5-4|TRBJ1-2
CASSQGVGGYTF
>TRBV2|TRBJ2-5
CASRDSQETQYF
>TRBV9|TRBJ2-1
CASSPGLAGVEQFF
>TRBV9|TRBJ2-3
CASSVDGLAGGNTDTQYF
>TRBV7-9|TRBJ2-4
CASSDGTGSGLAKNIQYF